Included here is one TCR beta chain sequence, with context. The antigen is not known. PCR was performed using 60 Vbeta and 13 Jbeta primers. The table came from immunoSEQ multiplex PCR; TCRdb's copy has only in-frame clones and leaves some out. The table lists some 150,000 clones, 70% to 80% of them singletons. The record originates from a study of cytomegalovirus exposure and HLA in healthy donors. Whole-study results and caveats: For most subjects, TCR beta sequences were reported to predict HLA-A and HLA-B alleles with accuracy. In a later analysis, TCR beta V- and J-gene trimming was associated with a missense DCLRE1C variant. Three CMV-associated chains were confirmed in vitro to be specific for CMV antigens. An ancestry cluster, one associated with Asian ancestry, reportedly showed fewer N-insertions than the approximately 660-donor mean in a later analysis.

From germline, CDR1 is DFQATT and CDR2 SNEGSKA (reference sequence). The CDR3 contains 10 residues. Trimming stripped 3 bases from V and 10 bases from J, with 10 bases between. The V gene is TRBV20-1, the J gene TRBJ2-7; D perhaps matches TRBD2 (6 bases). What was sequenced was PBMCs. This TCR was recovered from a man aged 18 to 35 in good health and CMV-seropositive. The CDR3 loop reads CSASPGRQYF. DNA of the CDR3: TGCAGTGCTAGTCCCGGGAGACAGTACTTC.